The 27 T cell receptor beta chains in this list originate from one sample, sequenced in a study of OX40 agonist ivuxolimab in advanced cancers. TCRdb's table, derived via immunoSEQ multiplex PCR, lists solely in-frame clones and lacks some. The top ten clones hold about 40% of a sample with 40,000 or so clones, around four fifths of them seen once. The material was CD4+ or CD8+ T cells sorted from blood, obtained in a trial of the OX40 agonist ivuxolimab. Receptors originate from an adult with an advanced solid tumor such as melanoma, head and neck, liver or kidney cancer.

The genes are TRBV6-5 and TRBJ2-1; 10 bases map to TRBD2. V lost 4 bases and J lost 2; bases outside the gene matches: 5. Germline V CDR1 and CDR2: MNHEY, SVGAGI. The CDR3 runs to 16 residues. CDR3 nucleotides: TGTGCCAGCAGTTCCGGGACTAGCGCGGCCTACAATGAGCAGTTCTTC. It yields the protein CASSSGTSAAYNEQFF.

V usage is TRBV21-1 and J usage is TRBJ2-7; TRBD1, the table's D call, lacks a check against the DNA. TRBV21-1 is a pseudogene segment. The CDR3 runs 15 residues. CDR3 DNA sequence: TGTGCCAGCGGCCGGAAGGGGCGCCCTCCCTACGAGCAGTACTTC. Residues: CASGRKGRPPYEQYF.

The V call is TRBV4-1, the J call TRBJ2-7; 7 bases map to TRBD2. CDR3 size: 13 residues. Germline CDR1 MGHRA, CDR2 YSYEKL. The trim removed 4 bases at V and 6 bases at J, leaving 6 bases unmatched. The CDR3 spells CASSLTPGGEQYF. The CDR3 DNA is TGCGCCAGCAGCCTAACCCCGGGGGGCGAGCAGTACTTC.

The CDR3 DNA follows: TGTGCCAGCAGCCAGAGCAGTAATACCCAAGAGACCCAGTACTTC. The encoded protein is CASSQSSNTQETQYF. The V and J genes are TRBV11-2 and TRBJ2-5; no clear D. CDR1 is SGHAT, CDR2 FQNNGV, per germline. The CDR3 runs to 15 residues. V was pared by 5 bases and J by 1 base, with 14 bases between.

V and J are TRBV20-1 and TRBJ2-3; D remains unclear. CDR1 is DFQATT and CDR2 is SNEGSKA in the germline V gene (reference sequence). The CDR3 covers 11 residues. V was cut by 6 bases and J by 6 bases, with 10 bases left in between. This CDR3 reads CSAIRADTQYF. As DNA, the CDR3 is TGCAGTGCCATCCGTGCGGATACGCAGTATTTT.

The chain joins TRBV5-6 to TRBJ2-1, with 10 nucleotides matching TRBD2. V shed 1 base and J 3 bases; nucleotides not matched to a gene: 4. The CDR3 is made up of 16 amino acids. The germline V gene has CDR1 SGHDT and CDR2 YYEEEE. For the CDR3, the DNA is TGTGCCAGCAGCTTGATAGCGGGGGGACTCTACAATGAGCAGTTCTTC. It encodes CASSLIAGGLYNEQFF.

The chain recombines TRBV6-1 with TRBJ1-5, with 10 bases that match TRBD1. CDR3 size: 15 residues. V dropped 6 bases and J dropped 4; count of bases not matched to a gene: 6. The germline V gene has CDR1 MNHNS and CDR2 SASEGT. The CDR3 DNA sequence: TGTGCCAGCAGCCCCCGGGACAGGGGTAATCAGCCCCAGCATTTT. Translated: CASSPRDRGNQPQHF.

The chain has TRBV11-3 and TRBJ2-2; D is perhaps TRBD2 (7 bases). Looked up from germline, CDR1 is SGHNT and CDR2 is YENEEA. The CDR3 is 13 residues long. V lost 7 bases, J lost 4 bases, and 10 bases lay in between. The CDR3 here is CASKGGGTGELFF. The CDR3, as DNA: TGTGCCAGCAAGGGAGGGGGCACCGGGGAGCTGTTTTTT.

Here the CDR3 reads CASSPPLRGNEQYF. CDR3 DNA sequence: TGTGCCAGCTCACCCCCCCTTCGGGGAAACGAGCAGTACTTC. J is TRBJ2-7 and V is TRBV18; the D gene is possibly TRBD2 (5 bases). The germline gives CDR1 KGHSH, CDR2 LQKENI. The V end lost 3 bases, the J end lost 5 bases, and 14 bases lay between the germline ends. This CDR3 is built from 14 residues.

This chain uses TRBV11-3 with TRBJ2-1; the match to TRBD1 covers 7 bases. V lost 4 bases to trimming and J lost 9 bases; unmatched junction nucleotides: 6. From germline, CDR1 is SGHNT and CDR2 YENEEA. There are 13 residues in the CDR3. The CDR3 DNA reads TGTGCCAGCAGCTCACAGGGGCAGGGTGAGCAGTTCTTC. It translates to CASSSQGQGEQFF. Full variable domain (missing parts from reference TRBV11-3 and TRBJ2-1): EAGVVQSPRYKIIEKKQPVAFWCNPISGHNTLYWYLQNLGQGPELLIRYENEEAVDDSQLPKDRFSAERLKGVDSTLKIQPAELGDSAVYLCASSSQGQGEQFFGPGTRLTVL.

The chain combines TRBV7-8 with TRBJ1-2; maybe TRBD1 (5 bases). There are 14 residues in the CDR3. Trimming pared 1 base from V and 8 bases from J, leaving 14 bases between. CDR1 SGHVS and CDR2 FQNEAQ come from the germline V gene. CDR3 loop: CASSLDRQGRGYTF. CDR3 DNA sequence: TGTGCCAGCAGCTTAGATCGGCAGGGACGGGGCTACACCTTC.

CDR3 nucleotides: TGTGCCAGCAGTGAGGTGTTGGGGCGGGAAGTAAAAAAACTGTTTTTT. As protein: CASSEVLGREVKKLFF. The chain combines TRBV2 with TRBJ1-4; possible D gene TRBD1, 5 bases. Trimming pared 3 bases from V and 9 bases from J, leaving 20 bases between. This CDR3 comprises 16 residues. Germline CDR1 is SNHLY and CDR2 is FYNNEI.

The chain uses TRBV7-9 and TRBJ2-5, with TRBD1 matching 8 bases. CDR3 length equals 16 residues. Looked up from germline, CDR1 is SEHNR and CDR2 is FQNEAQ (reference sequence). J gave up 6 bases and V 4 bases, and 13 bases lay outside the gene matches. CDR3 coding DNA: TGTGCCAGCAGCTCCCCCGGACAGGGCCTTGGGCAGACCCAGTACTTC. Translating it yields CASSSPGQGLGQTQYF.

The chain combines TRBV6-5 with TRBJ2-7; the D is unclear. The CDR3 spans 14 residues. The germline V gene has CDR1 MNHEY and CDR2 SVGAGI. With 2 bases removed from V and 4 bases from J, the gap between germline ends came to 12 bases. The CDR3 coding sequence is TGTGCCAGCAGTTACCGAGATGTAGGGTACGAGCAGTACTTC. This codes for CASSYRDVGYEQYF.

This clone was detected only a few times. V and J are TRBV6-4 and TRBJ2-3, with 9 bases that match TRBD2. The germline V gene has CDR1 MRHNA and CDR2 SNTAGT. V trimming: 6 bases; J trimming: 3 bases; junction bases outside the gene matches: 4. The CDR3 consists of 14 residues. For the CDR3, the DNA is TGTGCCAGCAGCCAAGCGGGAGGAACAGATACGCAGTATTTT. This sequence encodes CASSQAGGTDTQYF.

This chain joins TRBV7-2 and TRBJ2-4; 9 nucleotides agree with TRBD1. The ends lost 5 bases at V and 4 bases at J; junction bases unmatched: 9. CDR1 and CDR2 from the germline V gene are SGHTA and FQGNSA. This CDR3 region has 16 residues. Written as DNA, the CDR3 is TGTGCCAGCAGCCCGCGGGGACAGGGACTGAAAAACATTCAGTACTTC. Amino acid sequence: CASSPRGQGLKNIQYF.

CDR3 DNA: TGTGCCAGCAGCTTCGCACTAGCGGGGGGCCTAAGCTCCTACGAGCAGTACTTC. It specifies CASSFALAGGLSSYEQYF. The V gene is TRBV11-2, the J gene TRBJ2-7; 12 bases map to TRBD2. CDR3 size: 18 residues. V gave up 3 bases and J gave up 0 bases; unmatched junction bases: 9. CDR1 and CDR2 (germline): SGHAT, FQNNGV.

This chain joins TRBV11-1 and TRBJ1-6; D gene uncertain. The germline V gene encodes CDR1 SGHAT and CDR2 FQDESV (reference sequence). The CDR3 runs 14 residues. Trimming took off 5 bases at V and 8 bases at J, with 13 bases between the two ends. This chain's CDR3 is CASSPNGGHSPLHF. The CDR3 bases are TGTGCCAGCAGCCCAAATGGAGGTCATTCACCCCTCCACTTT. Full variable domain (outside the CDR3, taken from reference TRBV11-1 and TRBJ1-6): EAEVAQSPRYKITEKSQAVAFWCDPISGHATLYWYRQILGQGPELLVQFQDESVVDDSQLPKDRFSAERLKGVDSTLKIQPAELGDSAMYLCASSPNGGHSPLHFGNGTRLTVT.

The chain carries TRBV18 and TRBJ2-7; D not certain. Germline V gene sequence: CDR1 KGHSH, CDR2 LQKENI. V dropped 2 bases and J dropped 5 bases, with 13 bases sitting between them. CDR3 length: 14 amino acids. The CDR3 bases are TGTGCCAGCTCACCAACGGTGCCGGATGACGAGCAGTACTTC. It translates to CASSPTVPDDEQYF. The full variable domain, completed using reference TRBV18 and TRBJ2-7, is NAGVMQNPRHLVRRRGQEARLRCSPMKGHSHVYWYRQLPEEGLKFMVYLQKENIIDESGMPKERFSAEFPKEGPSILRIQQVVRGDSAAYFCASSPTVPDDEQYFGPGTRLTVT.

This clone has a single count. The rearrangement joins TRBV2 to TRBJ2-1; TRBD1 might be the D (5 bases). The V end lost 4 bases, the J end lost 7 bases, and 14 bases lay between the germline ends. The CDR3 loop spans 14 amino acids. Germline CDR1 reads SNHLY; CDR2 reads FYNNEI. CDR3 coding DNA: TGTGCCAGCAGTGCACTACAGGCGCCGAATGAGCAGTTCTTC. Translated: CASSALQAPNEQFF.

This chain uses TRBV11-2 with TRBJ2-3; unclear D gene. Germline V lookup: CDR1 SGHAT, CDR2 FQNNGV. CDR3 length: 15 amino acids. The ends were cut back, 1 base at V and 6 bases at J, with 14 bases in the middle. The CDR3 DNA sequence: TGTGCCAGCAGCTTAGTGGCGTCCCCTAGGGATACGCAGTATTTT. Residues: CASSLVASPRDTQYF.

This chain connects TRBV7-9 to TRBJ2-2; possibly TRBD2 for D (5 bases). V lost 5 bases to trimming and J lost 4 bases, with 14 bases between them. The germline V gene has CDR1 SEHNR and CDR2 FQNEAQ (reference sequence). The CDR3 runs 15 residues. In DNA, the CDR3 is TGTGCCAGCAGCATCAACCGGGATCCCACCGGGGAGCTGTTTTTT. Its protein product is CASSINRDPTGELFF.

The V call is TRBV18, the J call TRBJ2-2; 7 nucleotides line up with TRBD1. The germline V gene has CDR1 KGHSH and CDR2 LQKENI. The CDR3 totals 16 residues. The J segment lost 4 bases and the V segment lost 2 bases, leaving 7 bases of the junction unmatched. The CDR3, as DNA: TGTGCCAGCTCACCAAGTAGGGGGCGTAGCACCGGGGAGCTGTTTTTT. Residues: CASSPSRGRSTGELFF. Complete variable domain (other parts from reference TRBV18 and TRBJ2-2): NAGVMQNPRHLVRRRGQEARLRCSPMKGHSHVYWYRQLPEEGLKFMVYLQKENIIDESGMPKERFSAEFPKEGPSILRIQQVVRGDSAAYFCASSPSRGRSTGELFFGEGSRLTVL.

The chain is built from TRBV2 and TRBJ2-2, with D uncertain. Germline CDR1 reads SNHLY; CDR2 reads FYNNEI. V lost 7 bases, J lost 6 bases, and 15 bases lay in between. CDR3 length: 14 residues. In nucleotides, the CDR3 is TGTGCCAGCATTGAGTACGAGGCGGCCGGGGAGCTGTTTTTT. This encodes CASIEYEAAGELFF.

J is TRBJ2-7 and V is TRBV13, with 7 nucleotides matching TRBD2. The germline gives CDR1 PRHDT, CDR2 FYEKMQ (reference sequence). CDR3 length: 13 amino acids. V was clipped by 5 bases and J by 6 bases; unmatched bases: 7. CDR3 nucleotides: TGTGCCAGCAGCCGGGGGGAGTTTCGCGAGCAGTACTTC. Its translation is CASSRGEFREQYF.

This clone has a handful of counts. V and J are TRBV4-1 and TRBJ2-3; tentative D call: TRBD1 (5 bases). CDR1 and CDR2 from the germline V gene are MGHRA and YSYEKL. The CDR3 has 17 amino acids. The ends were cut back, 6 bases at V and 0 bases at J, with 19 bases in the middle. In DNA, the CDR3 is TGCGCCAGCAGGCCATTAATAACAGGTGGGAGCACAGATACGCAGTATTTT. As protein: CASRPLITGGSTDTQYF.

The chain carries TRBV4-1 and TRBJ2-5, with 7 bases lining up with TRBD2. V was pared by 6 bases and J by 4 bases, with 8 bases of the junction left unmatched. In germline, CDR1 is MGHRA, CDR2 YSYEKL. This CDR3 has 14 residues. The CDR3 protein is CASSNLAVGETQYF. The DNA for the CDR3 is TGCGCCAGCAGTAACCTAGCGGTTGGAGAGACCCAGTACTTC.